The clone carrying this T cell receptor beta chain is labeled medium-sized (0.01 to 0.1%). The sample is drawn from a study of glioma-infiltrating T cells. This CDR3 comprises 15 residues. V lost 0 bases, J lost 7 bases, and 13 bases lay in between. Germline lookup yields CDR1 SEHNR and CDR2 FQNEAQ (reference sequence). The iRepertoire nested amplicon-rescue multiplex PCR amplified TCR alpha and beta CDR3s from RNA. TCRdb used MiXCR to reprocess the multiplex PCR reads, holding one entry per CDR3 protein. The sample has roughly 10,000 distinct CDR3 sequences, about three fifths seen once. The sample comprised glioma tissue, nonneoplastic brain tissue, or PBMCs (not recorded which). The chain couples TRBV7-9 to TRBJ2-1; a possible D gene is TRBD2 (6 bases). This clonotype originated in a human donor with low-grade glioma or glioblastoma, undergoing nonglioma brain surgery, or in good health (not recorded which). CDR3 amino acids: CASSLAGGLMNEQFF. The CDR3 DNA is TGTGCCAGCAGCTTAGCGGGAGGACTTATGAATGAGCAGTTCTTC. The full variable domain, with the rest looked up from reference TRBV7-9 and TRBJ2-1, is DTGVSQNPRHKITKRGQNVTFRCDPISEHNRLYWYRQTLGQGPEFLTYFQNEAQLEKSRLLSDRFSAERPKGSFSTLEIQRTEQGDSAMYLCASSLAGGLMNEQFFGPGTRLTVL.